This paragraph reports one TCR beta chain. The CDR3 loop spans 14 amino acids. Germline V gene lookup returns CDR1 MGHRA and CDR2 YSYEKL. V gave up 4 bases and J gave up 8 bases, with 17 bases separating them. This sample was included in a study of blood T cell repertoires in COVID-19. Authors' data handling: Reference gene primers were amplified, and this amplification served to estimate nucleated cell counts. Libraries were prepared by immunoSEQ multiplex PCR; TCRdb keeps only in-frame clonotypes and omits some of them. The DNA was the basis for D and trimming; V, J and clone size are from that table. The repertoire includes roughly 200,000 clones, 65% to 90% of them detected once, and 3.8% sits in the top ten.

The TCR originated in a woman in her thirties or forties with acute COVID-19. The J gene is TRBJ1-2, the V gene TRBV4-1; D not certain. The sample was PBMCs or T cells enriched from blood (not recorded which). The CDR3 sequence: CASSPPGTARGYTF. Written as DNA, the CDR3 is TGCGCCAGCAGCCCCCCGGGTACTGCGCGGGGCTACACCTTC.